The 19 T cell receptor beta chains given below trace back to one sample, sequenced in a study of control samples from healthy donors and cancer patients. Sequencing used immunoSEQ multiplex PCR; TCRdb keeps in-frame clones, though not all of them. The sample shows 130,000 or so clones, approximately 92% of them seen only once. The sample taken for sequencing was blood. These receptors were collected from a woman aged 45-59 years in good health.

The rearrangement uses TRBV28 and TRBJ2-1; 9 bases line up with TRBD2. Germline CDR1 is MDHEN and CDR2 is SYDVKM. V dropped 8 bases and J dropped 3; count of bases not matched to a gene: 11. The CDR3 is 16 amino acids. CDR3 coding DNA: TGTGCCAGCTATACAGCGGGGGGACACATCTACAATGAGCAGTTCTTC. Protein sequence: CASYTAGGHIYNEQFF.

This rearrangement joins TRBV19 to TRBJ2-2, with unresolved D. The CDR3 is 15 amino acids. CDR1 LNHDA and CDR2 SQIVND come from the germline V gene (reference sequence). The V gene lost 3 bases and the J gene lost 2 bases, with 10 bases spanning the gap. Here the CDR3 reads CASSISGINTGELFF. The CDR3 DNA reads TGTGCCAGTAGTATTTCGGGTATCAACACCGGGGAGCTGTTTTTT.

In nucleotides, the CDR3 is TGTGCCAGCAGTTTCTTCGGCAATCAGCCCCAGCATTTT. This translates into CASSFFGNQPQHF. This sequence joins TRBV28 and TRBJ1-5; no definite D call. CDR3 length equals 13 residues. Trimming stripped 3 bases from V and 2 bases from J, with 5 bases between. Germline CDR1 MDHEN, CDR2 SYDVKM. Based on the CDR3 plus reference TRBV28 and TRBJ1-5, the full variable domain is DVKVTQSSRYLVKRTGEKVFLECVQDMDHENMFWYRQDPGLGLRLIYFSYDVKMKEKGDIPEGYSVSREKKERFSLILESASTNQTSMYLCASSFFGNQPQHFGDGTRLSIL.

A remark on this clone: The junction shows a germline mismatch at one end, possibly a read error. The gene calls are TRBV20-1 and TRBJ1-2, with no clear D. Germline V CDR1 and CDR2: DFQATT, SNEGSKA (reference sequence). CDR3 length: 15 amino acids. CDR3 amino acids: CSASVIGTQSYDYTF. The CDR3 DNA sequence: TGCAGTGCTAGTGTGATTGGTACCCAATCCTATGACTACACCTTC.

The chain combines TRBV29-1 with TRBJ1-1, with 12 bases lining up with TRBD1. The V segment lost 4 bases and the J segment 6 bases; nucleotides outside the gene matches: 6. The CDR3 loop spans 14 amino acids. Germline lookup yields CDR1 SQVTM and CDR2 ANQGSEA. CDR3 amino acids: CSVAPGQGASEAFF. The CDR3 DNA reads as TGCAGCGTTGCACCGGGACAGGGGGCTTCTGAAGCTTTCTTT.

This chain's CDR3 is CASRGTSGRAEQFF. DNA for the CDR3: TGCGCCAGCAGGGGGACTAGCGGGAGAGCTGAGCAGTTCTTC. This chain joins TRBV10-2 and TRBJ2-1, with TRBD2 matching over 14 bases. Looked up from germline, CDR1 is WSHSY and CDR2 is SAAADI. This CDR3 has 14 amino acids. The V gene end was trimmed by 6 bases and the J gene end by 9 bases; junction bases not matched to a gene: 4.

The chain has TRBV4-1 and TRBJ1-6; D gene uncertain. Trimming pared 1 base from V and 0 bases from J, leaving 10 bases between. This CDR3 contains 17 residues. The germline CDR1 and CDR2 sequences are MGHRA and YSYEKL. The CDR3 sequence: CASSQGVSRSYNSPLHF. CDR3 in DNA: TGCGCCAGCAGCCAAGGCGTCTCCCGCTCCTATAATTCACCCCTCCACTTT.

The CDR3 DNA reads as TGCGCCAGCAGCGTCACGACAGGGAATCAGCCCCAGCATTTT. Its protein product is CASSVTTGNQPQHF. The V and J genes are TRBV5-1 and TRBJ1-5, with TRBD1 matching 7 bases. The CDR3 consists of 14 residues. CDR1 is SGHRS and CDR2 is YFSETQ in the germline V gene. J gave up 4 bases and V 4 bases, and 5 bases lay outside the gene matches.

The CDR3 loop reads CASSSTLNTEAFF. The CDR3 DNA reads as TGCGCCAGCAGCTCGACATTGAACACTGAAGCTTTCTTT. This sequence joins TRBV5-1 and TRBJ1-1, with D hard to call. The germline gives CDR1 SGHRS, CDR2 YFSETQ. Trimming removed 3 bases from V and 0 bases from J, with 6 bases in between. The CDR3 contains 13 residues.

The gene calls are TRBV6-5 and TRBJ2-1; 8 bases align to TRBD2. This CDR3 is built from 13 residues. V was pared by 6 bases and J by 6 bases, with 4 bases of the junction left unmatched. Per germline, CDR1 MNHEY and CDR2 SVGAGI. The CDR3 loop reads CASRVSGINEQFF. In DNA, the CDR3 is TGTGCCAGCAGAGTTAGCGGGATCAATGAGCAGTTCTTC.

The CDR3 bases are TGTGCCAGCAGGCTTGGAGCTAATCAGCCCCAGCATTTT. This gives the protein CASRLGANQPQHF. The chain joins TRBV27 to TRBJ1-5; D remains ambiguous. Trimming pared 6 bases from V and 4 bases from J, leaving 10 bases between. The germline gives CDR1 MNHEY, CDR2 SMNVEV (reference sequence). This CDR3 comprises 13 residues.

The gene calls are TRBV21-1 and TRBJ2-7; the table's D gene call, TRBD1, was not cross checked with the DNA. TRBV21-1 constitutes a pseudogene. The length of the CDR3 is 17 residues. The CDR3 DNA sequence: TGTGCCAGCAGCAAAGATCGTTCGGACAGGGGGGCCTACGAGCAGTACTTC. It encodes CASSKDRSDRGAYEQYF.

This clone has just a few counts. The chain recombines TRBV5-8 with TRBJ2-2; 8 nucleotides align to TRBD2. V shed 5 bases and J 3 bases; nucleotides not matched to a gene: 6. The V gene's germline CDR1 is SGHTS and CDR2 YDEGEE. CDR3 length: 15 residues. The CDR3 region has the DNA TGTGCCAGCAGTATGGCGGGAGGTTACACCGGGGAGCTGTTTTTT. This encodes CASSMAGGYTGELFF.

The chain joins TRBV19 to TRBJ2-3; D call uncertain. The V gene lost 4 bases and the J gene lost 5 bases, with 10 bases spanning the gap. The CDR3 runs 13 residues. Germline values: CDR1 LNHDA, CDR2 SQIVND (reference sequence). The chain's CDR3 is CASSTIGRDTQYF. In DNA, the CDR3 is TGTGCCAGTAGTACCATAGGACGAGATACGCAGTATTTT.

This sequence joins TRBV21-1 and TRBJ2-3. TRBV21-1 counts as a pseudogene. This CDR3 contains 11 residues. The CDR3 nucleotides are TGTGCCAGCGAAAGCACAGATACGCAGTATTTT. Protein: CASESTDTQYF.

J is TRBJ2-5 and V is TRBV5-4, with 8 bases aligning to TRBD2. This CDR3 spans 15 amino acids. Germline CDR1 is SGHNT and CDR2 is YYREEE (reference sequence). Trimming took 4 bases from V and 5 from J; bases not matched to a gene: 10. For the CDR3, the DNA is TGTGCCAGCAGCGCCGGGGGGGTTAGATTGGAGACCCAGTACTTC. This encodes CASSAGGVRLETQYF.

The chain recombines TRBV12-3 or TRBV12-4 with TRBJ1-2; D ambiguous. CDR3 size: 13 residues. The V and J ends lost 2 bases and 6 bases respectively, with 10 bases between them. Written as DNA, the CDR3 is TGTGCCAGCAGTTTAAAGTGGGATGATGGCTACACCTTC. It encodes CASSLKWDDGYTF.

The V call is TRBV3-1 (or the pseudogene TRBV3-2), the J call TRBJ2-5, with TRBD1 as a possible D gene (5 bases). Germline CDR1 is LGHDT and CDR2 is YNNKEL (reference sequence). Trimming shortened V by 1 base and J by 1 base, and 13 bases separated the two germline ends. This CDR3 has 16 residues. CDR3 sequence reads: CASSQVDIYLQETQYF. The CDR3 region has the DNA TGTGCCAGCAGCCAAGTGGACATCTATCTCCAAGAGACCCAGTACTTC.

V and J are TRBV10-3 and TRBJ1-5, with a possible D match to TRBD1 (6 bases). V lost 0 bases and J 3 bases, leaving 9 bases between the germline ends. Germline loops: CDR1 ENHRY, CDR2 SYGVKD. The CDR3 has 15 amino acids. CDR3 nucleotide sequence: TGTGCCATCAGTGAGTCGGCAGGGGCCAATCAGCCCCAGCATTTT. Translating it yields CAISESAGANQPQHF.